The 15 T cell receptor beta chains presented below share a single source sample, sequenced in a study of a mutant IDH1 vaccine in newly diagnosed glioma. This sample's time point: week 5, during vaccination. Every vaccination contained 300 ug of the mutant IDH1 20-mer peptide and was paired with topical imiquimod. Some clones are missing from TCRdb's copy, which holds only in-frame ones; the method was immunoSEQ multiplex PCR. Of some 27,000 clones listed, approximately 80% are singletons. Antigen specificity for these receptors is unknown. The sequenced sample was PBMCs, obtained from a glioma patient whose treatment included an IDH1 peptide vaccine. The receptors originated from a man between 40 and 49 years old with glioma.

This clone was recorded only once. This chain joins TRBV7-2 and TRBJ1-2, with 8 bases matching TRBD1. The CDR3 sequence is 15 residues long. V was pared by 8 bases and J by 7 bases, with 15 bases of the junction left unmatched. From germline, CDR1 is SGHTA and CDR2 FQGNSA. The CDR3 reads CASPIGARGRGGYTF. CDR3 nucleotides: TGTGCCAGCCCAATCGGCGCCAGGGGGCGGGGTGGCTACACCTTC.

This clone has only one observation. The J gene is TRBJ2-1, the V gene TRBV7-2; either TRBD1 or TRBD2 may supply D (5 bases each). The CDR3 has 14 residues. V shed 8 bases and J shed 4 bases, with 15 bases lying between them. The V gene's germline CDR1 is SGHTA and CDR2 FQGNSA. CDR3: CASRGAAIYNEQFF. The CDR3 nucleotides are TGTGCCAGCCGGGGCGCGGCTATTTACAATGAGCAGTTCTTC.

The chain is built from TRBV5-1 and TRBJ2-1; D not certain. Germline V lookup: CDR1 SGHRS, CDR2 YFSETQ. Trimming cost V 1 base and J 5 bases, with 13 bases left between them. This CDR3 has 15 residues. This CDR3 reads CASSLFAGADNEQFF. CDR3 nucleotides: TGCGCCAGCAGCTTGTTCGCAGGCGCTGACAATGAGCAGTTCTTC.

V gene TRBV5-6 combines with J gene TRBJ2-2; D assignment may be TRBD1 or TRBD2 (6 bases each). CDR1 and CDR2 from the germline V gene are SGHDT and YYEEEE. V was clipped by 7 bases and J by 4 bases, with 17 bases between them. The length of the CDR3 is 15 residues. CDR3 loop: CASWGATTPTGELFF. Written as DNA, the CDR3 is TGTGCCAGCTGGGGGGCCACAACTCCCACCGGGGAGCTGTTTTTT.

The rearrangement links TRBV4-1 to TRBJ2-3, with D maybe TRBD2 (5 bases). The V end lost 0 bases, the J end lost 0 bases, and 10 bases lay between the germline ends. From germline, CDR1 is MGHRA and CDR2 YSYEKL. The CDR3 length is 16 residues. CDR3 DNA: TGCGCCAGCAGCCAAGACGGCCGGGAAAGCACAGATACGCAGTATTTT. Encoded protein: CASSQDGRESTDTQYF.

The V gene is TRBV6-6, the J gene TRBJ2-1, with 9 bases lining up with TRBD1. The length of the CDR3 is 15 residues. Germline CDR1 is MNHNY and CDR2 is SVGAGI (reference sequence). The J segment lost 9 bases and the V segment lost 2 bases, leaving 8 bases of the junction unmatched. The CDR3 is CASSYGQGPPGEQFF. CDR3 nucleotide sequence: TGTGCCAGCAGTTACGGACAGGGGCCTCCCGGTGAGCAGTTCTTC.

This clone was counted a few times. The chain combines TRBV6-5 with TRBJ1-5; no clear D. CDR1 MNHEY and CDR2 SVGAGI come from the germline V gene. The CDR3 is made up of 15 amino acids. V lost 0 bases and J 5 bases, leaving 11 bases between the germline ends. The CDR3 sequence is CASSYSPDSYQPQHF. As DNA, the CDR3 is TGTGCCAGCAGTTACTCTCCGGACTCGTATCAGCCCCAGCATTTT.

The gene calls are TRBV7-9 and TRBJ2-2, with D possibly being TRBD2 (7 bases). V lost 10 bases and J 9 bases, leaving 18 bases between the germline ends. This CDR3 comprises 13 residues. From germline, CDR1 is SEHNR and CDR2 FQNEAQ (reference sequence). In nucleotides, the CDR3 is TGTGCCACCCCATGGGGGGGGCGTAGGGAGCTGTTTTTT. Its protein product is CATPWGGRRELFF. Using reference TRBV7-9 and TRBJ2-2 for the parts outside the CDR3, the full variable domain is DTGVSQNPRHKITKRGQNVTFRCDPISEHNRLYWYRQTLGQGPEFLTYFQNEAQLEKSRLLSDRFSAERPKGSFSTLEIQRTEQGDSAMYLCATPWGGRRELFFGEGSRLTVL.

The chain employs TRBV5-5 and TRBJ1-1; D remains unclear. Germline V gives CDR1 SGHKS, CDR2 YYEKEE (reference sequence). The CDR3 extends over 13 amino acids. The germline V and J ends were trimmed by 4 bases and 6 bases, with 13 bases remaining between them. The CDR3 bases are TGTGCCAGCAGCCCCGTCTACTCTCCTGAAGCTTTCTTT. Its protein is CASSPVYSPEAFF.

The chain uses TRBV4-1 and TRBJ2-3; 7 positions match TRBD2. Germline CDR1 is MGHRA and CDR2 is YSYEKL. CDR3 size: 17 residues. Trimming removed 0 bases from V and 0 bases from J; junction bases left unmatched: 6. Here the CDR3 reads CASSQDGIAGSTDTQYF. The CDR3 DNA sequence: TGCGCCAGCAGCCAAGATGGGATAGCGGGTAGCACAGATACGCAGTATTTT.

This clone was counted once. The chain employs TRBV19 and TRBJ1-1; perhaps TRBD1 as D (5 bases). This CDR3 comprises 13 residues. V dropped 4 bases and J dropped 2 bases, with 8 bases sitting between them. CDR1 LNHDA and CDR2 SQIVND come from the germline V gene (reference sequence). The CDR3 DNA is TGTGCCAGTAGTAGGAGGGGCAACACTGAAGCTTTCTTT. Its protein is CASSRRGNTEAFF.

The V gene is TRBV2, the J gene TRBJ2-1; 11 bases align to TRBD2. The J segment lost 9 bases and the V segment lost 8 bases, leaving 9 bases of the junction unmatched. The germline V gene has CDR1 SNHLY and CDR2 FYNNEI. The CDR3 has 14 amino acids. The CDR3 nucleotides are TGTGCCAGCTCTAAACTAGCGGGAGAGTCTGAGCAGTTCTTC. It codes for CASSKLAGESEQFF.

The chain is built from TRBV7-9 and TRBJ1-1, with D unclear. This CDR3 has 14 amino acids. Per the germline V gene, CDR1 is SEHNR and CDR2 is FQNEAQ (reference sequence). V was shortened by 1 base and J by 1 base, with 7 bases between the two germline ends. The CDR3 loop is CASSLDEGNTEAFF. In DNA form, the CDR3 reads TGTGCCAGCAGCTTAGACGAAGGGAACACTGAAGCTTTCTTT.

This chain links TRBV11-2 with TRBJ1-1; TRBD1 aligns across 7 bases. V was clipped by 6 bases and J by 5 bases; unmatched bases: 9. The CDR3 has 14 amino acids. The V gene's germline CDR1 is SGHAT and CDR2 FQNNGV. This chain's CDR3 is CASSFRGRRTEAFF. DNA for the CDR3: TGTGCCAGCAGTTTTAGGGGGCGAAGGACTGAAGCTTTCTTT.

The J gene is TRBJ1-1, the V gene TRBV6-5, with D perhaps TRBD1 (6 bases). The CDR3 spans 14 residues. Trimming cost V 6 bases and J 1 base, with 12 bases left between them. Germline values: CDR1 MNHEY, CDR2 SVGAGI. The CDR3 DNA reads TGTGCCAGCAGACTATTGGGACAGAACACTGAAGCTTTCTTT. This gives the protein CASRLLGQNTEAFF.